This TCR beta chain was observed in a study of synovial regulatory T cells in juvenile arthritis. Study at large: One patient received methotrexate plus infliximab; one lacked treatment information.

Regarding this clone: Antigen unknown.

Study results and caveats: Synovial Treg CDR3 sequences overlapped more with iaTregs than other circulating Tregs. Across patients, iaTreg TCR repertoires were mostly private, partly shared with synovial Teff and blood CPL.

CDR3 length: 12 residues. The DNA is unrecorded. The V gene's germline CDR1 is SGHTA and CDR2 FQGNSA. Using immunoSEQ multiplex PCR, the repertoire was profiled, and TCRdb retains in-frame clones only, with some absent. Its listing shows around 9,900 clones. The sequenced material came from Treg cells from blood. Subset noted: remaining (HLA-DR-negative) circulating blood Treg cells. The receptor was derived from a donor aged 2-35 years with juvenile idiopathic arthritis. V gene TRBV7-2 combines with J gene TRBJ1-3. CDR3 residues: CASSLAGNTIYF.